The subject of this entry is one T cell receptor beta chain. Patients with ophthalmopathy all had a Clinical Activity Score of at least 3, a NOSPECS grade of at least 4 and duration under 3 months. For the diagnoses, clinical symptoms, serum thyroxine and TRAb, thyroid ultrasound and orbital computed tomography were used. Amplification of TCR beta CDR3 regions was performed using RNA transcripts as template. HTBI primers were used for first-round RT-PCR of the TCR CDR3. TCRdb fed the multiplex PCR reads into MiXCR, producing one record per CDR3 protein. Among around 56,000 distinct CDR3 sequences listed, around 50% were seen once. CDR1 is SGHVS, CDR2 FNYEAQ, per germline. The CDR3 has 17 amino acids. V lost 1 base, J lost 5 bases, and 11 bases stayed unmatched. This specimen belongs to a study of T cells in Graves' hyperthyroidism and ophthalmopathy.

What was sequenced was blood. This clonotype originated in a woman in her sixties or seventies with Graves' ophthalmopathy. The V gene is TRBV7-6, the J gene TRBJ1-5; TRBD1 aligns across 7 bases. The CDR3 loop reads CASSLVGDSWFHQPQHF. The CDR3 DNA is TGTGCCAGCAGCTTAGTTGGGGACAGCTGGTTTCATCAGCCCCAGCATTTT.